There are a few counts of the clone carrying this T cell receptor (beta chain). Its antigen is currently unknown. Reverse transcribing all isolated RNA meant expressed TCRB transcripts were sequenced. Repertoires were generated with immunoSEQ multiplex PCR, while TCRdb's copy carries only in-frame clones and drops some. The data contain 500,000 to 800,000 clones, roughly 12% of them singletons. The data belong to a study of beta chain features in type 1 diabetes. Study findings and constraints: In all four CD4+ subsets, TCRB CDR3 length was significantly, moderately reduced in type 1 diabetes. The naive, central memory and Treg TCRB repertoires of patients appeared to be more similar to one another than those of healthy donors. Any PCR bias toward short templates would affect both groups alike. VDJ junctions from patients with type 1 diabetes contained fewer insertions and more deletions.

The CDR3 has 13 amino acids. V was cut by 5 bases and J by 1 base, with 8 bases left in between. From germline, CDR1 is SGHTA and CDR2 FQGTGA. This chain joins TRBV7-3 and TRBJ2-5, with D maybe TRBD1 (5 bases). Sequenced sample: naive CD4+ T cells from blood. The receptor was isolated from a man aged 30 to 45 with type 1 diabetes. The CDR3 DNA sequence: TGTGCCAGCAGCGGGCAGGGCCAAGAGACCCAGTACTTC. Its protein product is CASSGQGQETQYF.